Listed below are T cell receptor beta chains from one sample, sequenced in a study of T cell responses to AZD1222 COVID-19 vaccine. This table comes from immunoSEQ multiplex PCR, and its TCRdb copy is limited to in-frame clones, with some not included. Of approximately 110,000 clones detected, around 82% appear once; the ten largest clones hold around 6.2%. This sample comprised peripheral blood, obtained on day 0 of AZD1222 vaccination. Receptors originate from an adult in good health. Both conserved end residues are part of each CDR3. D genes are given only for firm matches. Clone size is shown for a subset of rows, as once, few, many or a class of expanded clone.

clone_size j_call cdr3_length v_call d_call cdr3_nt cdr3_aa
- TRBJ2-7 11 TRBV11-3 - TGTGCCAGCAGCTTAGATTATGGGCAGTACTTC CASSLDYGQYF
- TRBJ1-5 15 TRBV7-9 - TGTGCCAGCAGTTTAAACATGGACAGCAATCAGCCCCAGCATTTT CASSLNMDSNQPQHF
- TRBJ1-1 13 TRBV5-1 - TGCGCCAGCAGCTTCCAGGGAAGGACTGAAGCTTTCTTT CASSFQGRTEAFF
- TRBJ1-1 13 TRBV18 - TGTGCCAGCTCACCGATTGGGAACACTGAAGCTTTCTTT CASSPIGNTEAFF
once TRBJ2-1 13 TRBV9 TRBD2 TGTGCCAGCAGCGTAGGGACTAGCAATGAGCAGTTCTTC CASSVGTSNEQFF
- TRBJ2-7 14 TRBV18 - TGTGCCAGCTCCTCCCGGGGCCCCTCCTACGAGCAGTACTTC CASSSRGPSYEQYF
once TRBJ1-2 17 TRBV19 - TGTGCCAGTACCTTAAACCACCCAGCCTCGGAAGTCAATGGCTACACCTTC CASTLNHPASEVNGYTF
- TRBJ2-1 15 TRBV6-5 TRBD2 TGTGCCAGCAGTTGGGGACTAGGGGGATACAATGAGCAGTTCTTC CASSWGLGGYNEQFF
- TRBJ1-1 14 TRBV2 - TGTGCCAGCGGGGGGGACCACCTGAACACTGAAGCTTTCTTT CASGGDHLNTEAFF
- TRBJ2-3 14 TRBV24-1 - TGTGCCACCAGTGATCCGAGGGGGGGGGATACGCAGTATTTT CATSDPRGGDTQYF
- TRBJ2-4 16 TRBV4-2 - TGTGCCAGCAGCCAAGATTTACAGCTAGCCAAAAACATTCAGTACTTC CASSQDLQLAKNIQYF
- TRBJ1-6 13 TRBV19 - TGTGCCAGTAGTTGGGGCAGGGATTCACCCCTCCACTTT CASSWGRDSPLHF
- TRBJ2-2 17 TRBV3-1/TRBV3-2 TRBD2 TGTGCCAGCAGTCAGGCCTCGGGGGGGCCAAGGTCCGGGGAGCTGTTTTTT CASSQASGGPRSGELFF
- TRBJ1-3 17 TRBV7-2 - TGTGCCAGCAGCTTTATCAGCCGGGACACCTCTGGAAACACCATATATTTT CASSFISRDTSGNTIYF
- TRBJ1-2 16 TRBV28 - TGTGCCAGCAGTGAGGGGGGGCAGGGATATAACTATGGCTACACCTTC CASSEGGQGYNYGYTF
once TRBJ2-1 15 TRBV7-9 TRBD1 TGTGCCAGCAGCCTGACAGGGTCCGAAGGCGATGAGCAGTTCTTC CASSLTGSEGDEQFF
- TRBJ1-3 13 TRBV7-9 - TGTGCCAGCAGAACAGGGTCCGGAAACACCATATATTTT CASRTGSGNTIYF
once TRBJ1-1 15 TRBV30 TRBD1 TGTGCCTGGAGTGGGCGACAGGGATGGGAAACTGAAGCTTTCTTT CAWSGRQGWETEAFF
- TRBJ1-2 15 TRBV6-1 - TGTGCCAGCAGTGAATCGGGGACGTTCGCCTATGGCTACACCTTC CASSESGTFAYGYTF
- TRBJ2-3 15 TRBV28 - TGTGCCAGCAATTCCGGCGGGGTCAGCACAGATACGCAGTATTTT CASNSGGVSTDTQYF
- TRBJ2-7 13 TRBV2 - TGTGCCAGCGTAGCAGACACCGTCTACGAGCAGTACTTC CASVADTVYEQYF
- TRBJ1-2 13 TRBV27 TRBD1 TGTGCCAGCAGACCGACAGGGTGGTATGGCTACACCTTC CASRPTGWYGYTF
- TRBJ1-2 13 TRBV10-3 - TGTGCCATCAGTGAGTCCGACAGCTATGGCTACACCTTC CAISESDSYGYTF
- TRBJ1-3 16 TRBV6-6 - TGTGCCAGCAGTTCCAACAGGGATTTCCTCGGAAACACCATATATTTT CASSSNRDFLGNTIYF
- TRBJ1-4 14 TRBV5-6 - TGTGCCAGCAGCTTGGTCGGCCTGAGGGAAAAACTGTTTTTT CASSLVGLREKLFF
- TRBJ1-2 13 TRBV5-8 - TGTGCCAGCAGCTTGGGTCAAGCGGCTGGCTACACCTTC CASSLGQAAGYTF
- TRBJ2-7 15 TRBV7-2 - TGTGCCAGCAGCTCCCCCAGGGGCAGACTTTACGAGCAGTACTTC CASSSPRGRLYEQYF
- TRBJ2-7 13 TRBV28 - TGTGCCAGCAGTCCGGGAGTACGGTACGAGCAGTACTTC CASSPGVRYEQYF
- TRBJ2-7 17 TRBV4-2 TRBD2 TGTGCCAGCAGCCAAGAACCCGGGACTAGCGGGACCTACGAGCAGTACTTC CASSQEPGTSGTYEQYF
few TRBJ2-5 14 TRBV6-5 TRBD1 TGTGCCAGCAGCCAACAGGGGTGGCGGGAGACCCAGTACTTC CASSQQGWRETQYF
once TRBJ1-1 17 TRBV18 TRBD1 TGTGCCAGCTCACCTCGAGGTCTAGGGACAGGGTTATCTGAAGCTTTCTTT CASSPRGLGTGLSEAFF
- TRBJ1-5 15 TRBV5-1 TRBD1 TGCGCCAGCAGTACCGGGACAGATAGCAATCAGCCCCAGCATTTT CASSTGTDSNQPQHF
- TRBJ1-3 13 TRBV18 - TGTGCCAGCTCACCTGGGACCTCGAACACCATATATTTT CASSPGTSNTIYF
- TRBJ2-1 13 TRBV6-5 TRBD1 TGTGCCAGCAGTTACACACGGACAGGGGGTCTGTTCTTC CASSYTRTGGLFF
few TRBJ2-3 14 TRBV2 TRBD1 TGTGCCAGCTTCCGGGACAGGGGTGCAGATACGCAGTATTTT CASFRDRGADTQYF
- TRBJ2-2 14 TRBV11-2 - TGTGCCAGCTCGGGGGGCAGTGACACCGGGGAGCTGTTTTTT CASSGGSDTGELFF
- TRBJ2-5 16 TRBV24-1 TRBD2 TGTGCCACCAGTGATTTGCAAACTAGCGGGGAAGAGACCCAGTACTTC CATSDLQTSGEETQYF
- TRBJ2-2 17 TRBV7-2 TRBD2 TGTGCCAGCAGCTTCGGGCTGCGCGGGGGATACACCGGGGAGCTGTTTTTT CASSFGLRGGYTGELFF
- TRBJ1-1 15 TRBV4-3 - TGCGCCAGCAGCCAAGATCTAACGGGGGGCACTGAAGCTTTCTTT CASSQDLTGGTEAFF
- TRBJ2-7 13 TRBV12-3/TRBV12-4 TRBD1 TGTGCCAGCAGTACGGGGACAGACTACGAGCAGTACTTC CASSTGTDYEQYF